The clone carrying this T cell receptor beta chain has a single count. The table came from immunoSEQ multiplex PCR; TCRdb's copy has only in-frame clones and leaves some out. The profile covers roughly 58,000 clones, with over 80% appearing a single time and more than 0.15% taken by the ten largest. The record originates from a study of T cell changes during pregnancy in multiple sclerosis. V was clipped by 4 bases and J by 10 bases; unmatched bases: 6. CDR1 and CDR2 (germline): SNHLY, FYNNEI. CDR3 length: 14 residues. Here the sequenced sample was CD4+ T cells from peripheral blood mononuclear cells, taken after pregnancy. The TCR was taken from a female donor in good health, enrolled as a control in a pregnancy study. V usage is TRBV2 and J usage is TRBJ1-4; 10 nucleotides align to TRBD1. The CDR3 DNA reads TGTGCCAGCAGTGTGGGGACAGGGGATCGAAAACTGTTTTTT. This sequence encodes CASSVGTGDRKLFF.